Listed below are T cell receptor beta chains from one sample, sequenced in a study of blood T cell repertoires in COVID-19. Sequenced by immunoSEQ multiplex PCR; TCRdb stores in-frame clones only, minus some. The sample carries hundreds of thousands of clones, approximately 89% recorded once. The source material was peripheral blood. These receptors were collected from a woman in her twenties or thirties with COVID-19, enrolled during active disease. Each CDR3 is given with its conserved first and last residue. The D gene is left open where the match is weak. Size values are once, few and many counts, or a class for expanded clones, and some rows have none.

clone_size: -
v_call: TRBV11-2
d_call: TRBD2
j_call: TRBJ2-7
cdr3_length: 15
cdr3_aa: CASSLVGRGSYEQYF
cdr3_nt: TGTGCCAGCAGCTTAGTGGGGCGGGGGTCTTACGAGCAGTACTTC

clone_size: -
v_call: TRBV10-2
d_call: TRBD1
j_call: TRBJ1-5
cdr3_length: 14
cdr3_aa: CASSGTGGSGPQHF
cdr3_nt: TGCGCCAGCAGTGGGACAGGGGGCTCTGGGCCCCAGCATTTT

clone_size: -
v_call: TRBV11-3
d_call: TRBD2
j_call: TRBJ2-1
cdr3_length: 15
cdr3_aa: CASSLSGGANNEQFF
cdr3_nt: TGTGCCAGCAGCTTAAGCGGGGGGGCCAACAATGAGCAGTTCTTC

clone_size: -
v_call: TRBV11-2
d_call: -
j_call: TRBJ2-1
cdr3_length: 20
cdr3_aa: CASSLDLGPRQVRINNEQFF
cdr3_nt: TGTGCCAGCAGCTTAGATTTAGGGCCCCGACAGGTACGAATAAACAATGAGCAGTTCTTC

clone_size: -
v_call: TRBV7-8
d_call: -
j_call: TRBJ1-5
cdr3_length: 15
cdr3_aa: CASSPRVYSNQPQHF
cdr3_nt: TGTGCCAGCAGCCCACGGGTCTATAGCAATCAGCCCCAGCATTTT

clone_size: -
v_call: TRBV23-1
d_call: TRBD2
j_call: TRBJ2-2
cdr3_length: 18
cdr3_aa: CASSQSTRPRGGAGELFF
cdr3_nt: TGCGCCAGCAGTCAATCCACCCGACCGCGGGGGGGCGCCGGGGAGCTGTTTTTT

clone_size: once
v_call: TRBV6-6
d_call: TRBD1
j_call: TRBJ1-2
cdr3_length: 16
cdr3_aa: CASSYTRIGQGGGYTF
cdr3_nt: TGTGCCAGCAGTTACACCCGTATCGGACAGGGGGGTGGCTACACCTTC

clone_size: -
v_call: TRBV28
d_call: -
j_call: TRBJ2-5
cdr3_length: 13
cdr3_aa: CASSLTSRGTQYF
cdr3_nt: TGTGCCAGCAGTTTGACTAGTCGGGGGACCCAGTACTTC

clone_size: -
v_call: TRBV4-2
d_call: -
j_call: TRBJ2-1
cdr3_length: 16
cdr3_aa: CASSPVGAGAYNEQFF
cdr3_nt: TGTGCCAGCAGCCCCGTGGGGGCGGGGGCCTACAATGAGCAGTTCTTC

clone_size: -
v_call: TRBV11-2
d_call: -
j_call: TRBJ1-2
cdr3_length: 15
cdr3_aa: CASSLAIAAGSGYTF
cdr3_nt: TGTGCCAGCAGCCTAGCGATCGCGGCGGGGAGTGGCTACACCTTC

clone_size: -
v_call: TRBV6-5
d_call: TRBD2
j_call: TRBJ2-5
cdr3_length: 15
cdr3_aa: CASSYRGGLGETQYF
cdr3_nt: TGTGCCAGCAGTTACCGGGGGGGCCTGGGGGAGACCCAGTACTTC

clone_size: once
v_call: TRBV20-1
d_call: -
j_call: TRBJ1-4
cdr3_length: 17
cdr3_aa: CSASRRTPGGVSEKLFF
cdr3_nt: TGCAGTGCTAGTAGGAGGACTCCGGGAGGCGTTAGTGAAAAACTGTTTTTT

clone_size: -
v_call: TRBV15
d_call: -
j_call: TRBJ1-2
cdr3_length: 14
cdr3_aa: CATSPSGLEVGYTF
cdr3_nt: TGTGCCACCAGCCCTTCCGGGTTAGAGGTGGGCTACACCTTC

clone_size: -
v_call: TRBV4-1
d_call: -
j_call: TRBJ1-2
cdr3_length: 16
cdr3_aa: CASRQIRDGVNYGYTF
cdr3_nt: TGCGCCAGCAGGCAAATCAGGGATGGGGTTAACTATGGCTACACCTTC

clone_size: -
v_call: TRBV3-1/TRBV3-2
d_call: -
j_call: TRBJ1-3
cdr3_length: 17
cdr3_aa: CASSQDLSWGAGNTIYF
cdr3_nt: TGTGCCAGCAGCCAAGATCTAAGTTGGGGGGCTGGAAACACCATATATTTT

clone_size: -
v_call: TRBV29-1
d_call: -
j_call: TRBJ2-5
cdr3_length: 11
cdr3_aa: CSVEPQETQYF
cdr3_nt: TGCAGCGTTGAACCACAAGAGACCCAGTACTTC

clone_size: once
v_call: TRBV28
d_call: -
j_call: TRBJ1-3
cdr3_length: 14
cdr3_aa: CASSLIRAGNTIYF
cdr3_nt: TGTGCCAGCAGTTTAATACGCGCTGGAAACACCATATATTTT

clone_size: -
v_call: TRBV4-1
d_call: -
j_call: TRBJ1-6
cdr3_length: 17
cdr3_aa: CASSQARERLVNSPLHF
cdr3_nt: TGCGCCAGCAGCCAAGCTCGCGAGCGGTTAGTAAATTCACCCCTCCACTTT

clone_size: -
v_call: TRBV18
d_call: TRBD1
j_call: TRBJ1-2
cdr3_length: 15
cdr3_aa: CASSPPGTVNYGYTF
cdr3_nt: TGTGCCAGCTCACCCCCCGGGACAGTTAACTATGGCTACACCTTC

clone_size: once
v_call: TRBV5-6
d_call: -
j_call: TRBJ2-7
cdr3_length: 13
cdr3_aa: CASRSPPGNEQYF
cdr3_nt: TGTGCCAGCAGATCCCCGCCAGGGAACGAGCAGTACTTC

clone_size: -
v_call: TRBV10-3
d_call: TRBD1
j_call: TRBJ1-5
cdr3_length: 15
cdr3_aa: CAISERTGGSQPQHF
cdr3_nt: TGTGCCATCAGTGAGCGGACAGGGGGCTCTCAGCCCCAGCATTTT

clone_size: -
v_call: TRBV27
d_call: -
j_call: TRBJ1-3
cdr3_length: 15
cdr3_aa: CASSTRGGWGNTIYF
cdr3_nt: TGTGCCAGCAGTACTCGGGGAGGGTGGGGAAACACCATATATTTT

clone_size: -
v_call: TRBV24-1
d_call: -
j_call: TRBJ2-1
cdr3_length: 13
cdr3_aa: CATSDLVRNEQFF
cdr3_nt: TGTGCCACCAGTGATTTGGTCCGGAATGAGCAGTTCTTC

clone_size: once
v_call: TRBV4-1
d_call: -
j_call: TRBJ1-5
cdr3_length: 13
cdr3_aa: CASSQGSGQPQHF
cdr3_nt: TGCGCCAGCAGCCAAGGCAGCGGGCAGCCCCAGCATTTT

clone_size: few
v_call: TRBV18
d_call: -
j_call: TRBJ2-7
cdr3_length: 16
cdr3_aa: CASSEPFQTAGGEQYF
cdr3_nt: TGTGCCAGCTCAGAGCCCTTCCAGACGGCTGGAGGCGAGCAGTACTTC

clone_size: -
v_call: TRBV2
d_call: -
j_call: TRBJ2-5
cdr3_length: 13
cdr3_aa: CASRLDPGGTQYF
cdr3_nt: TGTGCCAGCAGACTCGATCCCGGAGGCACCCAGTACTTC